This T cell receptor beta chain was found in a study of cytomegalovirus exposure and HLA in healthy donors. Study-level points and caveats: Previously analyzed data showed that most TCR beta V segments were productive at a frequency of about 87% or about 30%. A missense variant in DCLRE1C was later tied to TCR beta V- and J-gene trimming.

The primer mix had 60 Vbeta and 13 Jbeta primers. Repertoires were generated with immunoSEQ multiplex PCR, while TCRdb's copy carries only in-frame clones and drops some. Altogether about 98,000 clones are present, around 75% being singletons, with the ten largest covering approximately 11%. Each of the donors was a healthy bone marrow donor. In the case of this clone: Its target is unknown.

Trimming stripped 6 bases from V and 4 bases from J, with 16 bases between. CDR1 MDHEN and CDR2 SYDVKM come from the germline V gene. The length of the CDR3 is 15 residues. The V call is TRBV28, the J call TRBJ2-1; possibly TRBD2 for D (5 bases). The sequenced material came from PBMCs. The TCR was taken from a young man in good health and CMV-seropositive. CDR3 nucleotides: TGTGCCAGCAGGTCCACTAGAATTTCTTACAATGAGCAGTTCTTC. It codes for CASRSTRISYNEQFF.